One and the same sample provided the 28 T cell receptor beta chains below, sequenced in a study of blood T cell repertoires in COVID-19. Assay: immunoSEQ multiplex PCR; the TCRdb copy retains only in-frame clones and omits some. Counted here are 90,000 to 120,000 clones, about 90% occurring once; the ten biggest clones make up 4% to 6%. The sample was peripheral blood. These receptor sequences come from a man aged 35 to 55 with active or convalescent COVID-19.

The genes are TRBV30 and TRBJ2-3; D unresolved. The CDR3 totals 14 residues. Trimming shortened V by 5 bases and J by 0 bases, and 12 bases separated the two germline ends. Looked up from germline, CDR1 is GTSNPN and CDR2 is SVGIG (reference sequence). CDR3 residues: CAWGSRSSTDTQYF. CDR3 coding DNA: TGTGCCTGGGGCTCGCGGAGCAGCACAGATACGCAGTATTTT.

The chain's CDR3 is CASSERAGAWYEQYF. In DNA, the CDR3 is TGTGCCAGCAGCGAAAGGGCGGGGGCGTGGTACGAGCAGTACTTC. V usage is TRBV7-3 and J usage is TRBJ2-7; possible D gene TRBD2, 7 bases. The CDR3 consists of 15 residues. CDR1 is SGHTA and CDR2 is FQGTGA in the germline V gene. Trimming took off 5 bases at V and 4 bases at J, with 18 bases between the two ends.

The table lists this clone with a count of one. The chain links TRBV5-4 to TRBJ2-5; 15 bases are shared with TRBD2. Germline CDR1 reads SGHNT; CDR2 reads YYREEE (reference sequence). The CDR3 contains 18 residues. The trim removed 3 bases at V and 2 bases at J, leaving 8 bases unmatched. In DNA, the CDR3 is TGTGCCAGCAGCTCAGGACTAGCGGGAGGGCCCCATCAAGAGACCCAGTACTTC. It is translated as CASSSGLAGGPHQETQYF.

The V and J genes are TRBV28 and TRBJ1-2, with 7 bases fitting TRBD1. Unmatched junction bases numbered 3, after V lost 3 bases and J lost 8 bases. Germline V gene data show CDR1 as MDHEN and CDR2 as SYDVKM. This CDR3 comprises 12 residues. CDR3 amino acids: CASSFTGVGYTF. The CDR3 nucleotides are TGTGCCAGCAGTTTTACAGGGGTCGGCTACACCTTC.

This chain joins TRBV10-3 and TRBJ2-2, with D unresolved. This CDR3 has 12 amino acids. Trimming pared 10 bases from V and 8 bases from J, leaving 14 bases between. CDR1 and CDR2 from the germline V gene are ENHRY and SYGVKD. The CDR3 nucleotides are TGTGCCACCCGTGCGACCGGGGGGGAGCTGTTTTTT. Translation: CATRATGGELFF.

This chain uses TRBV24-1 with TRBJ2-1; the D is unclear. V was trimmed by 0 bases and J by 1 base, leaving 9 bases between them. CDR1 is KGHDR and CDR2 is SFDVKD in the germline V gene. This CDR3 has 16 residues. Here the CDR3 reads CATSDLDSKSYNEQFF. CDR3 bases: TGTGCCACCAGTGATTTGGACTCAAAGTCCTACAATGAGCAGTTCTTC.

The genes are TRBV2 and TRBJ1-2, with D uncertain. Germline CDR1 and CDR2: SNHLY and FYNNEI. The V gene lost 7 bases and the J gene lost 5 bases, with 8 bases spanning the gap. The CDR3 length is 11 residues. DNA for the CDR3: TGTGCCAGCACGGTTTGGTATGGCTACACCTTC. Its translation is CASTVWYGYTF. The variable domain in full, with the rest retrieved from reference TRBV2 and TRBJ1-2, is EPEVTQTPSHQVTQMGQEVILRCVPISNHLYFYWYRQILGQKVEFLVSFYNNEISEKSEIFDDQFSVERPDGSNFTLKIRSTKLEDSAMYFCASTVWYGYTFGSGTRLTVV.

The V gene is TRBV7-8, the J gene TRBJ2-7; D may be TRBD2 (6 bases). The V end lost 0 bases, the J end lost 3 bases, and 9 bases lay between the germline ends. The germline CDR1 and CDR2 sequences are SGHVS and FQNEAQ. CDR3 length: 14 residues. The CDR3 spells CASSLAGGNYEQYF. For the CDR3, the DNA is TGTGCCAGCAGCTTAGCGGGGGGAAACTACGAGCAGTACTTC.

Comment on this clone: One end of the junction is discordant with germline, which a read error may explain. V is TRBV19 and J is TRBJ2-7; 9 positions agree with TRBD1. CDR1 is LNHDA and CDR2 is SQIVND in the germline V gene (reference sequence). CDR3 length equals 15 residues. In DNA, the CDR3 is TGTGCCAGTAGCCGGGACAGGGATCTCTCCAACGAGCAGTACTTC. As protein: CASSRDRDLSNEQYF. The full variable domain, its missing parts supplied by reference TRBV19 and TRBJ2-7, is DGGITQSPKYLFRKEGQNVTLSCEQNLNHDAMYWYRQDPGQGLRLIYYSQIVNDFQKGDIAEGYSVSREKKESFPLTVTSAQKNPTAFYLCASSRDRDLSNEQYFGPGTRLTVT.

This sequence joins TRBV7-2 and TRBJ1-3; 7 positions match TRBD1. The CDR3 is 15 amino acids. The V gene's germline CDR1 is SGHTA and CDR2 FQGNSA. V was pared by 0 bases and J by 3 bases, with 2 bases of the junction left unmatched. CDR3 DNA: TGTGCCAGCAGCTTAGCGGCAGGGGGTGGAAACACCATATATTTT. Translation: CASSLAAGGGNTIYF.

The CDR3 bases are TGTGCCAGCAGGACCGGGAGCACAGATACGCAGTATTTT. Its translation is CASRTGSTDTQYF. The V gene is TRBV6-6, the J gene TRBJ2-3; D remains unclear. The CDR3 covers 13 residues. The germline V and J ends were trimmed by 6 bases and 0 bases, with 7 bases remaining between them. Germline CDR1 is MNHNY and CDR2 is SVGAGI (reference sequence).

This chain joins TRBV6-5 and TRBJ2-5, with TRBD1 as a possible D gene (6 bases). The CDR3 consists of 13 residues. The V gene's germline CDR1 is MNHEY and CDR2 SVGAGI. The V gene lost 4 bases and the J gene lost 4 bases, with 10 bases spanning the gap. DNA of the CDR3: TGTGCCAGCAGTTGGACAGAAGGAGAGACCCAGTACTTC. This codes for CASSWTEGETQYF.

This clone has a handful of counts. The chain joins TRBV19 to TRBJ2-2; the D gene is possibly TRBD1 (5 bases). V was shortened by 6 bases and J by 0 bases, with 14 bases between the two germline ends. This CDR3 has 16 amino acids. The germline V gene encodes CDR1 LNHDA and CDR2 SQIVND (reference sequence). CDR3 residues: CASSPSGAANTGELFF. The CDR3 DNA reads TGTGCCAGTAGCCCCAGTGGGGCAGCGAACACCGGGGAGCTGTTTTTT. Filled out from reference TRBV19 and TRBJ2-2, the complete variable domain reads DGGITQSPKYLFRKEGQNVTLSCEQNLNHDAMYWYRQDPGQGLRLIYYSQIVNDFQKGDIAEGYSVSREKKESFPLTVTSAQKNPTAFYLCASSPSGAANTGELFFGEGSRLTVL.

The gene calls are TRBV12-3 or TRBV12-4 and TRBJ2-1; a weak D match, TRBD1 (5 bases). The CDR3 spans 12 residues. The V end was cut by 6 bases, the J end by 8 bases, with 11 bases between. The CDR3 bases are TGTGCCAGCAGCGCGACAGCTGATGAGCAGTTCTTC. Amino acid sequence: CASSATADEQFF.

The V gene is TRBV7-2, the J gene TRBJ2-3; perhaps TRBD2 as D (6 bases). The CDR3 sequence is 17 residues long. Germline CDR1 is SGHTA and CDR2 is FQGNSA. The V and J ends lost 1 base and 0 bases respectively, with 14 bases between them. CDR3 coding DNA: TGTGCCAGCAGCTTAGGTAACTGGAGGGCTAGCACAGATACGCAGTATTTT. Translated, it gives CASSLGNWRASTDTQYF.

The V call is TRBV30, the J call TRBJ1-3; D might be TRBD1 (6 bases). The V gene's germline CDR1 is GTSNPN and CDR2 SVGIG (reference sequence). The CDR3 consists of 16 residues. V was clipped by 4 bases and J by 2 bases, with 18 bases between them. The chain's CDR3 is CAWTQGTYIPGNTIYF. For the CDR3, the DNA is TGTGCCTGGACCCAGGGGACATACATACCTGGAAACACCATATATTTT.

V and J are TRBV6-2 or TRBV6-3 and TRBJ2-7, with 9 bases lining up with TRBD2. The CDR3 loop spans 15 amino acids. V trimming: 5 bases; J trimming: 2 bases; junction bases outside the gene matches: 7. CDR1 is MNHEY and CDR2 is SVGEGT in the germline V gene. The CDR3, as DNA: TGTGCCAGCAGTCAAGGGACTAGCCCCCCCTACGAGCAGTACTTC. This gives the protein CASSQGTSPPYEQYF.

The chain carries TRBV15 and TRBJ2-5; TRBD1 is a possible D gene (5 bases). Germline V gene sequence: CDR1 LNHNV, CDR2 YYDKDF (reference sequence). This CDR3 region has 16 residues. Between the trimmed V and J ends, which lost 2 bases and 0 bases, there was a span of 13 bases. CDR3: CATSRLYRRDQETQYF. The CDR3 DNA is TGTGCCACCAGCAGACTTTACAGGAGAGACCAAGAGACCCAGTACTTC. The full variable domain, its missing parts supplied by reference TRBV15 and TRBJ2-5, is DAMVIQNPRYQVTQFGKPVTLSCSQTLNHNVMYWYQQKSSQAPKLLFHYYDKDFNNEADTPDNFQSRRPNTSFCFLDIRSPGLGDTAMYLCATSRLYRRDQETQYFGPGTRLLVL.

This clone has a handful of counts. CDR3 in amino acids: CASRTGPQTGELFF. The CDR3 nucleotides are TGTGCCAGCAGGACAGGGCCACAGACCGGGGAGCTGTTTTTT. The V gene is TRBV9, the J gene TRBJ2-2, with 7 bases lining up with TRBD1. Germline V gene data show CDR1 as SGDLS and CDR2 as YYNGEE. The CDR3 is made up of 14 amino acids. The J segment lost 5 bases and the V segment lost 5 bases, leaving 6 bases of the junction unmatched.

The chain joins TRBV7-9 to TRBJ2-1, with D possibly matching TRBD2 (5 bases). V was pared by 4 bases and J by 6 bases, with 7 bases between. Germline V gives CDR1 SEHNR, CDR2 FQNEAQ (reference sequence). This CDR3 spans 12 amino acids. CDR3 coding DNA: TGTGCCAGCAGCTGGGGAGCCAATGAGCAGTTCTTC. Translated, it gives CASSWGANEQFF.

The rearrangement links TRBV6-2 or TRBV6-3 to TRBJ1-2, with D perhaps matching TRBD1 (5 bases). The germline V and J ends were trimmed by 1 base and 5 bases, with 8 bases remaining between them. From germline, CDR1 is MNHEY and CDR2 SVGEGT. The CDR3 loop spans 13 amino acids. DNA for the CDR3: TGTGCCAGCAGTTACTGGCAGGGATATGGCTACACCTTC. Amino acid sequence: CASSYWQGYGYTF.

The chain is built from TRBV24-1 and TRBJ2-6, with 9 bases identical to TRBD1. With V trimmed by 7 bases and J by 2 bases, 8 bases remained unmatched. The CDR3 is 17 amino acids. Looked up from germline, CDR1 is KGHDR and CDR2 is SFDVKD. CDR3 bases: TGTGCCACCAGATCCCGGGACAGGGACCCTGGGGCCAACGTCCTGACTTTC. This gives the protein CATRSRDRDPGANVLTF.

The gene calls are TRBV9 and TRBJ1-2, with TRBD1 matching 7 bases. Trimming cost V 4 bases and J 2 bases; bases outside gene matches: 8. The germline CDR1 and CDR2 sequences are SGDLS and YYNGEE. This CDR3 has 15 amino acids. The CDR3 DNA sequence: TGTGCCAGCAGCAGTGGGGACAGTAGAAACTATGGCTACACCTTC. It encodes CASSSGDSRNYGYTF.

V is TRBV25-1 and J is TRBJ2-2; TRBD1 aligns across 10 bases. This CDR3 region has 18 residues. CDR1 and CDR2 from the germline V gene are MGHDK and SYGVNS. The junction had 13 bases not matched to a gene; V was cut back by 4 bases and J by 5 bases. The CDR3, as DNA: TGTGCCAGCAGTGCTTCTCCGGGACAGGGGAGTTGGACCGGGGAGCTGTTTTTT. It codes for CASSASPGQGSWTGELFF.

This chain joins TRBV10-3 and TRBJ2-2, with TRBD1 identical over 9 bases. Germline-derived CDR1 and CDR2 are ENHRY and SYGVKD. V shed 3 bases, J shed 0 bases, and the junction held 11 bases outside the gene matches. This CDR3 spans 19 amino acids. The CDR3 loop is CAISERELRTGANTGELFF. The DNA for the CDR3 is TGTGCCATCAGTGAACGTGAATTGAGGACAGGGGCGAACACCGGGGAGCTGTTTTTT.

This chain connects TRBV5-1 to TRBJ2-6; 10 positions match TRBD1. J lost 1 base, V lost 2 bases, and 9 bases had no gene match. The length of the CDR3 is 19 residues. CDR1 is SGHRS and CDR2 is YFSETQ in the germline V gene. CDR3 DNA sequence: TGCGCCAGCAGCTTACTACTGACAGGGGGCATATCTGGGGCCAACGTCCTGACTTTC. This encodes CASSLLLTGGISGANVLTF.

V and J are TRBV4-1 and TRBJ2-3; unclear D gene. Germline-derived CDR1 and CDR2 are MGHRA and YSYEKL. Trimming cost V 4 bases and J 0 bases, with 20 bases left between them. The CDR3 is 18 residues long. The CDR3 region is CASSPPTRSRSSTDTQYF. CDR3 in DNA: TGCGCCAGCAGCCCACCCACGCGGAGCCGCTCTAGCACAGATACGCAGTATTTT.

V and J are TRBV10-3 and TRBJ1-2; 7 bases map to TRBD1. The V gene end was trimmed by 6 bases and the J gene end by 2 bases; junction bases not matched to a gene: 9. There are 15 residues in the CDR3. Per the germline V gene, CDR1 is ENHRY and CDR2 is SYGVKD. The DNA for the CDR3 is TGTGCCATCAGGCTCCCCGGGACAGAAAACTATGGCTACACCTTC. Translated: CAIRLPGTENYGYTF.